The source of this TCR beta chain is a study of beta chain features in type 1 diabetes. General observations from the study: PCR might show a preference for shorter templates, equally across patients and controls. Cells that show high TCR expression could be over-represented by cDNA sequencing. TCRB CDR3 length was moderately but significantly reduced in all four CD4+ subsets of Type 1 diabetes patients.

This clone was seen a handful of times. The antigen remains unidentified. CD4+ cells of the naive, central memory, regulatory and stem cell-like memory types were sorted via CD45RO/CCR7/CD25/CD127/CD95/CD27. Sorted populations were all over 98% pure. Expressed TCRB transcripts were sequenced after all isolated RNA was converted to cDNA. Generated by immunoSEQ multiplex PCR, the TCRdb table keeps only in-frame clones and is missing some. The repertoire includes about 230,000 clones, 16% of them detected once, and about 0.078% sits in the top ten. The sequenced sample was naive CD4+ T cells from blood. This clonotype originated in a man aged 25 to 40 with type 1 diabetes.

CDR3 sequence: CAWSVQERDTQYF. CDR3 nucleotide sequence: TGTGCCTGGAGTGTACAGGAGCGAGATACGCAGTATTTT. This rearrangement joins TRBV30 to TRBJ2-3; D is possibly TRBD1 (5 bases). CDR1 and CDR2 (germline): GTSNPN, SVGIG (reference sequence). CDR3 size: 13 residues. Trimming took off 0 bases at V and 5 bases at J, with 9 bases between the two ends.